This T cell receptor beta chain stems from a study of blood T cell repertoires in COVID-19. Clones were sequenced by immunoSEQ multiplex PCR, and TCRdb holds only the in-frame ones, with some missing. This table has about 210,000 clones, 70% to 90% appearing once. There are 17 residues in the CDR3. Germline values: CDR1 SGHRS, CDR2 YFSETQ. Trimming removed 0 bases from V and 1 base from J, with 14 bases in between. The sequence came from a man aged 35-49 years who had recovered from COVID-19. The sequencing input was PBMCs or T cells enriched from blood (not recorded which). This chain links TRBV5-1 with TRBJ1-3; D gene uncertain. CDR3 bases: TGCGCCAGCAGCTTGGATCTTGTAGCGGGGTCTGGAAACACCATATATTTT. Its translation: CASSLDLVAGSGNTIYF. The full variable domain, its missing parts supplied by reference TRBV5-1 and TRBJ1-3, is KAGVTQTPRYLIKTRGQQVTLSCSPISGHRSVSWYQQTPGQGLQFLFEYFSETQRNKGNFPGRFSGRQFSNSRSEMNVSTLELGDSALYLCASSLDLVAGSGNTIYFGEGSWLTVV.